This TCR beta chain comes out of a study of shared clonotypes between healthy human individuals. CDR3 length: 11 amino acids. The V end was cut by 6 bases, the J end by 4 bases, with 9 bases between. CDR1 and CDR2 (germline): SQVTM, ANQGSEA. As to this clone: Its antigen remains unknown.

The method was immunoSEQ multiplex PCR; TCRdb's version includes in-frame clones alone and lacks a portion of them. The sample includes about 600,000 clones, roughly 97% of them seen just once. Study-wide results and limits: Despite large depth, rarefaction showed incomplete sorted-subset sequencing.

This receptor was identified in a woman aged 30 to 39 in good health. The sequenced sample consisted of naive CD4+ T cells sorted from blood. Documented subset: CD45RA+ positively selected. The rearrangement joins TRBV29-1 to TRBJ2-5, with a tentative D call TRBD2 (6 bases). The CDR3 here is CSVGDLETQYF. As DNA, the CDR3 is TGCAGCGTAGGGGACTTAGAGACCCAGTACTTC.